This record looks at one T cell receptor (beta chain) sequence and its context. Its target is not known. Adult donors, all healthy and HIV-negative, had no recent acute infections or vaccinations. Some 92 million PBMCs went into genomic DNA for unsorted samples. An even split of each subset's genomic DNA across several immunoSEQ plates was performed. Sequencing was performed with immunoSEQ multiplex PCR; in TCRdb, only in-frame clones are kept and a portion is missing. The top ten hold 12% of the sample, which has over 400,000 clones, roughly 80% seen once. The V end was cut by 7 bases, the J end by 4 bases, with 13 bases between. Germline values: CDR1 MDHEN, CDR2 SYDVKM. This CDR3 has 13 residues. This specimen belongs to a study of shared clonotypes between healthy human individuals. Study-wide results and caveats: In this cohort, only blood was sampled, and tissue repertoires likely differ.

Material for sequencing was PBMCs. The chain joins TRBV28 to TRBJ1-2, with D unclear. The receptor was isolated from a woman in her 40s in good health. Some clones in this sample may be carry-over from other donors' samples. The CDR3 spells CASTQVGPYGYTF. CDR3 nucleotide sequence: TGTGCCAGCACCCAGGTCGGGCCCTATGGCTACACCTTC.